Listed here are 7 T cell receptor beta chains from one sample, sequenced in a study of cytomegalovirus exposure and HLA in healthy donors. The PCR employed 60 Vbeta primers together with 13 Jbeta primers. Repertoires were generated with immunoSEQ multiplex PCR, while TCRdb's copy carries only in-frame clones and drops some. The sample consists of roughly 150,000 clones, just over 75% of them appearing once. The sample taken for sequencing was PBMCs. The receptors were sampled from a man aged 40-49 years in good health and CMV-seronegative.

This chain connects TRBV4-2 to TRBJ2-2; 8 positions agree with TRBD2. The length of the CDR3 is 17 residues. Germline V gives CDR1 LGHNA, CDR2 YNFKEQ. With 0 bases clipped from V and 7 bases from J, the junction kept 10 bases outside the gene matches. This chain's CDR3 is CASSQEWSGRSNGELFF. The CDR3 coding sequence is TGTGCCAGCAGCCAAGAATGGAGCGGGAGAAGCAACGGGGAGCTGTTTTTT.

The chain uses TRBV5-4 and TRBJ2-4, with 10 bases identical to TRBD2. The germline V gene encodes CDR1 SGHNT and CDR2 YYREEE (reference sequence). V was pared by 0 bases and J by 7 bases, with 7 bases of the junction left unmatched. The CDR3 has 16 amino acids. CDR3 bases: TGTGCCAGCAGCTTGGAGTTAGCGGGAGGTAGGAACATTCAGTACTTC. As protein: CASSLELAGGRNIQYF. Variable domain in full (rest from reference TRBV5-4 and TRBJ2-4): ETGVTQSPTHLIKTRGQQVTLRCSSQSGHNTVSWYQQALGQGPQFIFQYYREEENGRGNFPPRFSGLQFPNYSSELNVNALELDDSALYLCASSLELAGGRNIQYFGAGTRLSVL.

The V call is TRBV7-9, the J call TRBJ2-5; 7 bases align to TRBD2. The CDR3 runs 17 residues. The junction had 17 bases not matched to a gene; V was cut back by 5 bases and J by 5 bases. Germline CDR1 is SEHNR and CDR2 is FQNEAQ (reference sequence). CDR3 coding DNA: TGTGCCAGCAGCCAAGGCGCTAGCGGAACCTCCAGGGAGACCCAGTACTTC. It codes for CASSQGASGTSRETQYF.

The chain is built from TRBV19 and TRBJ1-1; 8 nucleotides match TRBD1. Germline trimming cut 10 bases from V and 5 bases from J; bases unmatched to any gene: 12. The CDR3 runs 14 residues. Germline V lookup: CDR1 LNHDA, CDR2 SQIVND (reference sequence). CDR3 in DNA: TGTGCCACCAAGATCGGGGACAGGAGAACTGAAGCTTTCTTT. Translating it yields CATKIGDRRTEAFF.

This clone was seen a single time. The gene calls are TRBV29-1 and TRBJ1-1; D is uncertain. CDR3 length: 12 residues. Trimming removed 2 bases at V and 1 base at J, with 5 bases between. Germline values: CDR1 SQVTM, CDR2 ANQGSEA. The CDR3 DNA reads as TGCAGCGTTGAATCGAGGAACACTGAAGCTTTCTTT. It encodes CSVESRNTEAFF.

To note about this clone: One junction end disagrees with the germline gene, perhaps due to a read error. The chain carries TRBV5-1 and TRBJ2-1; possible D gene TRBD2, 5 bases. CDR3 size: 13 residues. Germline V gene data show CDR1 as SGHRS and CDR2 as YFSETQ. This CDR3 is CASSLDWSNEQFF. The CDR3 DNA reads as TGCGCCAGCAGTTTGGACTGGAGCAATGAGCAGTTCTTC.

The chain joins TRBV5-1 to TRBJ1-1; D gene uncertain. Germline CDR1 and CDR2: SGHRS and YFSETQ. Trimming removed 4 bases from V and 3 bases from J, with 13 bases in between. This CDR3 has 14 residues. This CDR3 reads CASSTAGSYTEAFF. In nucleotides, the CDR3 is TGCGCCAGCAGCACTGCGGGGAGCTACACTGAAGCTTTCTTT. Supplemented by reference TRBV5-1 and TRBJ1-1, the full variable domain reads KAGVTQTPRYLIKTRGQQVTLSCSPISGHRSVSWYQQTPGQGLQFLFEYFSETQRNKGNFPGRFSGRQFSNSRSEMNVSTLELGDSALYLCASSTAGSYTEAFFGQGTRLTVV.